What follows describes a single T cell receptor beta chain. The data belong to a study of T-cell reconstitution after alpha-beta-depleted transplantation in children. Per germline, CDR1 SQVTM and CDR2 ANQGSEA. The CDR3 has 12 residues. Trimming removed 7 bases at V and 6 bases at J, with 12 bases between. Library preparation (for TCRbeta) was performed with unique molecular identifiers. MiXCR, run by TCRdb on the PCR reads, gives a single entry per CDR3 protein. The table has around 210,000 distinct CDR3 sequences, 6.6% seen once. This specimen consisted of PBMCs, obtained before TCRalphabeta/CD19-depleted stem cell transplant. This TCR was recovered from a boy younger than 10 with acute lymphoblastic leukemia, due to receive a stem cell transplant. J is TRBJ2-2 and V is TRBV29-1; D call uncertain. CDR3 bases: TGCAGCGGGGGAAAGGGCGCCGGGGAGCTGTTTTTT. Its translation is CSGGKGAGELFF.